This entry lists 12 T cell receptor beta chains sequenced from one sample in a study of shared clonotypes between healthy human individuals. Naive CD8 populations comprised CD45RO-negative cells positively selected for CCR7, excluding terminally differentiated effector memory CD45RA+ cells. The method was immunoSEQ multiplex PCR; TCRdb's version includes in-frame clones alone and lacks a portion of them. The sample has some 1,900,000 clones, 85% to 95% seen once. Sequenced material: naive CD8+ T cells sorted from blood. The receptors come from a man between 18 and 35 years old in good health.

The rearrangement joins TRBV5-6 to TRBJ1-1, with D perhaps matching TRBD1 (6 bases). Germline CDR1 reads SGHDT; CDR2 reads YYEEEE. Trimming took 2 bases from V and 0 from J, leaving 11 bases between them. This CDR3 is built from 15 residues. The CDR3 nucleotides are TGTGCCAGCAGCTTCCGGGGGGCTGTGAACACTGAAGCTTTCTTT. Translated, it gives CASSFRGAVNTEAFF. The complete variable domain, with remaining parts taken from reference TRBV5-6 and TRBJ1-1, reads DAGVTQSPTHLIKTRGQQVTLRCSPKSGHDTVSWYQQALGQGPQFIFQYYEEEERQRGNFPDRFSGHQFPNYSSELNVNALLLGDSALYLCASSFRGAVNTEAFFGQGTRLTVV.

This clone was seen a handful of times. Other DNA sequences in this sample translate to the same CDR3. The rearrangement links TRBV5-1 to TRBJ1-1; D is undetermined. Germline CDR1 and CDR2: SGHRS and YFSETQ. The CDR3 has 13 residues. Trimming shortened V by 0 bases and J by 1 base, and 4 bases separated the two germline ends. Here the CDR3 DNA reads TGCGCCAGCAGCTTGGAAGGGAACACTGAAGCTTTCTTT. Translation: CASSLEGNTEAFF.

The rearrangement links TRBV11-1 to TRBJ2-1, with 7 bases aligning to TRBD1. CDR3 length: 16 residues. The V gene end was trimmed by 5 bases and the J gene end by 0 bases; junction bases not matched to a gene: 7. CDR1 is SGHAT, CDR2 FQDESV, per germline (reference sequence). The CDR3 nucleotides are TGTGCCAGCAGCCCCTCAGGGGGAAGCTCCTACAATGAGCAGTTCTTC. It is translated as CASSPSGGSSYNEQFF. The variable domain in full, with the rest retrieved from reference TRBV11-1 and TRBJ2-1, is EAEVAQSPRYKITEKSQAVAFWCDPISGHATLYWYRQILGQGPELLVQFQDESVVDDSQLPKDRFSAERLKGVDSTLKIQPAELGDSAMYLCASSPSGGSSYNEQFFGPGTRLTVL.

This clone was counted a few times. The DNA for the CDR3 is TGTGCCAGCAGTTTCTTGGGACTGCTACAGTCTCAGCCCCAGCATTTT. Translating it yields CASSFLGLLQSQPQHF. V usage is TRBV27 and J usage is TRBJ1-5, with D tentatively TRBD1 (5 bases). With 3 bases removed from V and 6 bases from J, the gap between germline ends came to 18 bases. Germline assignment: CDR1 MNHEY and CDR2 SMNVEV (reference sequence). There are 16 residues in the CDR3.

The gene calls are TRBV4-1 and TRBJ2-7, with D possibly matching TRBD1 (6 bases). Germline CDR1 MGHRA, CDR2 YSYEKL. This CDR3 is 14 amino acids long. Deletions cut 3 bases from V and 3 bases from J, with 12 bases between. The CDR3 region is CASSQHRELYEQYF. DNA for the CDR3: TGCGCCAGCAGCCAGCACAGGGAACTCTACGAGCAGTACTTC.

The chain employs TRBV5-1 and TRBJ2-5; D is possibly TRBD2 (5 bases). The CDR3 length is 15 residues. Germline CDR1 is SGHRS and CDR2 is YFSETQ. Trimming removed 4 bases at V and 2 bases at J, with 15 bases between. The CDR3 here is CASSPRGHEQETQYF. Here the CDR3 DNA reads TGCGCCAGCAGCCCCCGCGGGCATGAGCAAGAGACCCAGTACTTC.

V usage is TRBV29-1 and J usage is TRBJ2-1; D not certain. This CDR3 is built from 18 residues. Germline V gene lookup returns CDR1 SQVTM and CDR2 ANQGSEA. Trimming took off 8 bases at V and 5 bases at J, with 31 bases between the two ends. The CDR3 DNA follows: TGCAGCACAACTTCCCCCGCAGCCGCAGGACGCATAAACAATGAGCAGTTCTTC. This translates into CSTTSPAAAGRINNEQFF.

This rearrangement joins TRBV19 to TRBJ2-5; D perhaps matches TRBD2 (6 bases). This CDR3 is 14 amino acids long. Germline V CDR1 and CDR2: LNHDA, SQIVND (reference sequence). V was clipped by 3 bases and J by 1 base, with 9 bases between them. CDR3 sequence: CASSMVGGQETQYF. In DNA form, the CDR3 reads TGTGCCAGTAGTATGGTGGGGGGCCAAGAGACCCAGTACTTC.

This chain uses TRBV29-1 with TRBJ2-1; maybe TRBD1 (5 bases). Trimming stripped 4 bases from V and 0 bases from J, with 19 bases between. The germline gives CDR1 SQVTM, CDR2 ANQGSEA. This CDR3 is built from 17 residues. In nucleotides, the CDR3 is TGCAGCGTTGTCGGTCTGCCGACAGAAAGCTCCTACAATGAGCAGTTCTTC. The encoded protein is CSVVGLPTESSYNEQFF.

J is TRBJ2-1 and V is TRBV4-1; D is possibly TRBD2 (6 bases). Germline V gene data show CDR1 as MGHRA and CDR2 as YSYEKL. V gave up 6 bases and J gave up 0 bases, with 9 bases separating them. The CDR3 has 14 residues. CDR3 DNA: TGCGCCAGCAGACGGGAGTCCTCCTACAATGAGCAGTTCTTC. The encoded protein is CASRRESSYNEQFF.

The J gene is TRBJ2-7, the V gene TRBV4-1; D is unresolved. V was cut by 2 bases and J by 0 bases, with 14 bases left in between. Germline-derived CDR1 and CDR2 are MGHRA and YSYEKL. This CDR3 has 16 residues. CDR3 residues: CASSQSTLVYSYEQYF. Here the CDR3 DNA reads TGCGCCAGCAGCCAATCCACCCTAGTATACTCCTACGAGCAGTACTTC.

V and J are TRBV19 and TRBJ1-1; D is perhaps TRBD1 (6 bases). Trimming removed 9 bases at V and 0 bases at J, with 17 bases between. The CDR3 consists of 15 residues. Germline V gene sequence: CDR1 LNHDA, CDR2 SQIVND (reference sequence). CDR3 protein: CASKQDSLMNTEAFF. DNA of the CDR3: TGTGCCAGCAAACAGGACAGTTTGATGAACACTGAAGCTTTCTTT.